The 15 T cell receptor beta chains below all came from one sample that was sequenced in a study of blood T cell repertoires in COVID-19. Method: immunoSEQ multiplex PCR; TCRdb's copy keeps in-frame clones and lacks some. The repertoire holds roughly 430,000 clones, with approximately 88% as singletons. Sequencing was carried out using PBMCs or T cells enriched from blood (not recorded which). These receptors originate from a middle-aged woman with acute COVID-19.

The chain carries TRBV7-8 and TRBJ2-1; maybe TRBD2 (6 bases). Germline V gives CDR1 SGHVS, CDR2 FQNEAQ. CDR3 length: 17 amino acids. Trimming took 5 bases from V and 10 from J, leaving 27 bases between them. CDR3 sequence reads: CASSPSRGGTSIGEQFF. The CDR3 DNA reads TGTGCCAGCAGCCCGTCTCGGGGCGGGACTTCCATCGGAGAGCAGTTCTTC. The whole variable domain, remainder taken from reference TRBV7-8 and TRBJ2-1, is GAGVSQSPRYKVAKRGQDVALRCDPISGHVSLFWYQQALGQGPEFLTYFQNEAQLDKSGLPSDRFFAERPEGSVSTLKIQRTQQEDSAVYLCASSPSRGGTSIGEQFFGPGTRLTVL.

This chain uses TRBV18 with TRBJ1-6; 8 bases map to TRBD1. The CDR3 contains 14 residues. Germline loops: CDR1 KGHSH, CDR2 LQKENI. J lost 10 bases, V lost 5 bases, and 7 bases had no gene match. This CDR3 reads CASSSGQGSSPLHF. The DNA for the CDR3 is TGTGCCAGCTCATCCGGACAGGGTTCCTCACCCCTCCACTTT.

The V call is TRBV6-5, the J call TRBJ2-5; the match to TRBD2 covers 11 bases. The length of the CDR3 is 16 residues. V trimming: 2 bases; J trimming: 4 bases; junction bases outside the gene matches: 6. Looked up from germline, CDR1 is MNHEY and CDR2 is SVGAGI. The DNA for the CDR3 is TGTGCCAGCAGTTACCGGGGACTAGCGGTGGGAGAGACCCAGTACTTC. It encodes CASSYRGLAVGETQYF.

This clone was seen a single time. The chain couples TRBV6-1 to TRBJ2-3; TRBD2 matches at 9 bases. CDR3 length: 15 residues. J lost 2 bases, V lost 3 bases, and 3 bases had no gene match. In germline, CDR1 is MNHNS, CDR2 SASEGT. The DNA for the CDR3 is TGTGCCAGCAGTGATCTAGCGGGGATCACAGATACGCAGTATTTT. Translating gives CASSDLAGITDTQYF.

This clone was observed a handful of times. The rearrangement links TRBV4-1 to TRBJ2-7; 8 nucleotides align to TRBD1. Germline V gene lookup returns CDR1 MGHRA and CDR2 YSYEKL. The CDR3 sequence is 15 residues long. V shed 1 base, J shed 0 bases, and the junction held 2 bases outside the gene matches. Here the CDR3 DNA reads TGCGCCAGCAGCCAAGGACAGGGGAGCTCCTACGAGCAGTACTTC. Encoded protein: CASSQGQGSSYEQYF.

DNA for the CDR3: TGTGCCAGCAGCGCCGACAGGAACTATGGCTACACCTTC. Protein product: CASSADRNYGYTF. The V call is TRBV9, the J call TRBJ1-2, with D perhaps TRBD1 (6 bases). This CDR3 contains 13 residues. V gave up 3 bases and J gave up 2 bases, with 8 bases separating them. Germline loops: CDR1 SGDLS, CDR2 YYNGEE.

This clone was recorded a few times. The chain joins TRBV6-1 to TRBJ2-7, with 7 bases aligning to TRBD1. V lost 3 bases and J lost 1; bases outside the gene matches: 12. CDR3 length: 17 residues. Germline V gene sequence: CDR1 MNHNS, CDR2 SASEGT. This chain's CDR3 is CASSDRFDRVDSYEQYF. CDR3 bases: TGTGCCAGCAGTGATCGGTTCGACAGGGTAGATTCCTACGAGCAGTACTTC.

Here the CDR3 reads CASSYFGGAFGNTIYF. In DNA, the CDR3 is TGTGCCAGCAGTTACTTCGGGGGGGCATTCGGAAACACCATATATTTT. The rearrangement links TRBV6-2 or TRBV6-3 to TRBJ1-3; D is perhaps TRBD1 (6 bases). The germline gives CDR1 MNHEY, CDR2 SVGEGT. The CDR3 spans 16 residues. Deletions cut 1 base from V and 4 bases from J, with 14 bases between.

The chain links TRBV4-2 to TRBJ2-7, with 7 bases that match TRBD1. The CDR3 length is 15 residues. V lost 1 base and J lost 0; bases outside the gene matches: 3. Germline-derived CDR1 and CDR2 are LGHNA and YNFKEQ. The CDR3 DNA reads as TGTGCCAGCAGCCAAGCCGGGACAGCCTCCTACGAGCAGTACTTC. Translated: CASSQAGTASYEQYF.

The chain links TRBV7-9 to TRBJ1-2; TRBD1 agrees at 7 bases. Germline loops: CDR1 SEHNR, CDR2 FQNEAQ (reference sequence). The CDR3 has 13 residues. After removal of 4 bases from V and 8 bases from J, the junction contained 7 bases not matched to a gene. In DNA form, the CDR3 reads TGTGCCAGCAGCTCAGAGGGGACAGACGGCTACACCTTC. Translation: CASSSEGTDGYTF.

The chain recombines TRBV2 with TRBJ1-5, with 7 bases matching TRBD1. Germline V gene data show CDR1 as SNHLY and CDR2 as FYNNEI. With 7 bases clipped from V and 7 bases from J, the junction kept 10 bases outside the gene matches. The CDR3 runs to 14 residues. CDR3 sequence (DNA): TGTGCCAGCAATATACAGGGGAGTCTCCAGCCCCAGCATTTT. It specifies CASNIQGSLQPQHF.

The chain is built from TRBV6-5 and TRBJ2-3, with a tentative D call TRBD2 (6 bases). Germline-derived CDR1 and CDR2 are MNHEY and SVGAGI. The CDR3 loop spans 11 amino acids. V was trimmed by 10 bases and J by 4 bases, leaving 9 bases between them. CDR3 DNA: TGTGCCATCGGAGGGGCAGATACGCAGTATTTT. Translated, it gives CAIGGADTQYF.

This chain joins TRBV11-2 and TRBJ1-2, with TRBD1 matching 7 bases. The CDR3 contains 15 residues. The V and J ends lost 6 bases and 0 bases, in that order; junction bases with no gene match: 7. CDR1 and CDR2 from the germline V gene are SGHAT and FQNNGV. The DNA of the CDR3 is TGTGCCAGCAGTCCCCACGGGACAGCTAACTATGGCTACACCTTC. Translated: CASSPHGTANYGYTF.

The rearrangement uses TRBV5-1 and TRBJ2-1, with 8 bases aligning to TRBD2. In germline, CDR1 is SGHRS, CDR2 YFSETQ. Unmatched junction bases numbered 7, after V lost 2 bases and J lost 6 bases. This CDR3 has 15 amino acids. CDR3 nucleotide sequence: TGCGCCAGCAGCTTCGAGGTAGCGGGGCGCAATGAGCAGTTCTTC. Translated: CASSFEVAGRNEQFF.

The rearrangement uses TRBV18 and TRBJ1-2; 7 bases are a match to TRBD1. The CDR3 length is 14 residues. Germline V gene lookup returns CDR1 KGHSH and CDR2 LQKENI. The ends lost 3 bases at V and 0 bases at J; junction bases unmatched: 1. Written as DNA, the CDR3 is TGTGCCAGCTCACCCGACAGGGCTAACTATGGCTACACCTTC. This gives the protein CASSPDRANYGYTF.